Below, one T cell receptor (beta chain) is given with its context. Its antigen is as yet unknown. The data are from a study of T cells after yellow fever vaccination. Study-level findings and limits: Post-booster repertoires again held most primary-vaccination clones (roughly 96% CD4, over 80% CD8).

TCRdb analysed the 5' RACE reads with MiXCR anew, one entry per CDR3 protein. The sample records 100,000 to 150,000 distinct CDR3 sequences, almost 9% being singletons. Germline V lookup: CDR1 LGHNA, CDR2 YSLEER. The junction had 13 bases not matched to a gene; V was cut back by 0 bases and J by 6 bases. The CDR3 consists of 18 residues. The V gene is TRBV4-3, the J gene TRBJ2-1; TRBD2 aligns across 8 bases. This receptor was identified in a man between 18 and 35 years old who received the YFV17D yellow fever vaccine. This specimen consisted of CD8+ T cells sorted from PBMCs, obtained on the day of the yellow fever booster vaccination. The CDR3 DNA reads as TGCGCCAGCAGCCAAGATATAGGTGGGACTAGGGATTCCAATGAGCAGTTCTTC. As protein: CASSQDIGGTRDSNEQFF.